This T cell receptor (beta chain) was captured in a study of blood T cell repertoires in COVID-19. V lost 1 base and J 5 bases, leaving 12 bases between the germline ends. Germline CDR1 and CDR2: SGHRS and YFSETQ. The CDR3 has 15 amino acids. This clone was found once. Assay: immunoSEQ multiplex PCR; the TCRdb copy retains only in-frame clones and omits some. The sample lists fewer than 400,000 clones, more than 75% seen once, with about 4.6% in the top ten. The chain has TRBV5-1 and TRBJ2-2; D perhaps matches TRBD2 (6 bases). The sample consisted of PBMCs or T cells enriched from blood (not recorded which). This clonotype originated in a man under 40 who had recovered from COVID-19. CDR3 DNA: TGCGCCAGCAGCTTGACTAGCTGGACGACCGGGGAGCTGTTTTTT. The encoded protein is CASSLTSWTTGELFF.